One and the same sample provided the 32 T cell receptor beta chains below, sequenced in a study of T cell changes during pregnancy in multiple sclerosis. The method was immunoSEQ multiplex PCR; TCRdb's version includes in-frame clones alone and lacks a portion of them. The top ten hold 1% to 1.5% of the sample, which has tens of thousands of clones, more than 80% seen once. The specimen comprised peripheral blood, sampled before pregnancy. The receptors derive from a female donor with multiple sclerosis, enrolled in a pregnancy study.

This chain connects TRBV14 to TRBJ2-3; TRBD2 matches 9 bases. CDR1 and CDR2 (germline): SGHDN, FVKESK. The CDR3 loop spans 15 amino acids. V dropped 8 bases and J dropped 6; count of bases not matched to a gene: 12. CDR3: CASGRTSDRTDTQYF. In DNA, the CDR3 is TGTGCCAGCGGGAGGACTAGCGATAGGACTGATACGCAGTATTTT.

This chain connects TRBV7-8 to TRBJ2-1; 9 bases match TRBD2. Germline V gene sequence: CDR1 SGHVS, CDR2 FQNEAQ. V lost 7 bases to trimming and J lost 9 bases; unmatched junction nucleotides: 16. This CDR3 contains 16 residues. The CDR3 DNA sequence: TGTGCCAGCACCCTCTTGAGGGCGGGAGGGCCAGGTGAGCAGTTCTTC. Its translation: CASTLLRAGGPGEQFF.

The chain joins TRBV30 to TRBJ2-1, with TRBD2 matching 7 bases. CDR3 length equals 15 residues. V was clipped by 2 bases and J by 3 bases; unmatched bases: 7. In germline, CDR1 is GTSNPN, CDR2 SVGIG (reference sequence). The CDR3 loop reads CAWSPLAENYNEQFF. In nucleotides, the CDR3 is TGTGCCTGGAGTCCCCTAGCGGAGAACTACAATGAGCAGTTCTTC.

The CDR3 DNA reads as TGCAGCGTTGCCCTACGGACAGGGGCAAGAAACACCATATATTTT. Its translation: CSVALRTGARNTIYF. This chain uses TRBV29-1 with TRBJ1-3; 9 bases map to TRBD1. J was trimmed by 5 bases and V by 4 bases; bases with no gene match: 9. The CDR3 has 15 residues. Germline CDR1 SQVTM, CDR2 ANQGSEA.

The CDR3 region is CASSEGGGLNTEAFF. The CDR3 region has the DNA TGTGCCAGCAGTGAAGGGGGGGGCTTGAACACTGAAGCTTTCTTT. V and J are TRBV2 and TRBJ1-1, with D maybe TRBD1 (6 bases). The CDR3 is made up of 15 amino acids. Trimming removed 1 base at V and 0 bases at J, with 9 bases between. The germline CDR1 and CDR2 sequences are SNHLY and FYNNEI.

The rearrangement uses TRBV6-5 and TRBJ2-1, with TRBD2 as a possible D gene (7 bases). The V and J ends lost 7 bases and 5 bases respectively, with 12 bases between them. Germline assignment: CDR1 MNHEY and CDR2 SVGAGI. CDR3 length equals 13 residues. The CDR3 is CASKQGGHNEQFF. Written as DNA, the CDR3 is TGTGCCAGCAAACAGGGAGGGCACAATGAGCAGTTCTTC.

This chain uses TRBV2 with TRBJ2-1; D not certain. V was pared by 6 bases and J by 6 bases, with 18 bases between. This CDR3 has 15 residues. Germline assignment: CDR1 SNHLY and CDR2 FYNNEI. CDR3 nucleotide sequence: TGTGCCAGCAGCGTACGTCTTCCCACCAGCAATGAGCAGTTCTTC. It translates to CASSVRLPTSNEQFF.

V usage is TRBV5-1 and J usage is TRBJ2-5; 7 nucleotides line up with TRBD1. The trim removed 4 bases at V and 4 bases at J, leaving 4 bases unmatched. Per germline, CDR1 SGHRS and CDR2 YFSETQ. The CDR3 has 13 residues. In nucleotides, the CDR3 is TGCGCCAGCAGCCGGGACAGCGGAGAGACCCAGTACTTC. Translation gives CASSRDSGETQYF.

The chain links TRBV5-4 to TRBJ2-1; maybe TRBD1 (5 bases). CDR3 length: 17 residues. CDR1 SGHNT and CDR2 YYREEE come from the germline V gene (reference sequence). Trimming removed 2 bases from V and 0 bases from J, with 15 bases in between. The CDR3, as DNA: TGTGCCAGCAGCTTACCTAAGGGGTTTAGCTCCTACAATGAGCAGTTCTTC. Protein sequence: CASSLPKGFSSYNEQFF. Full variable domain (outside the CDR3, taken from reference TRBV5-4 and TRBJ2-1): ETGVTQSPTHLIKTRGQQVTLRCSSQSGHNTVSWYQQALGQGPQFIFQYYREEENGRGNFPPRFSGLQFPNYSSELNVNALELDDSALYLCASSLPKGFSSYNEQFFGPGTRLTVL.

The chain uses TRBV28 and TRBJ1-5, with D possibly being TRBD1 (6 bases). Germline values: CDR1 MDHEN, CDR2 SYDVKM. The CDR3 sequence is 14 residues long. Trimming left V 5 bases short and J 4 bases short, with 12 bases between. In DNA, the CDR3 is TGTGCCAGCAGTCCAATGGACAGTAATCAGCCCCAGCATTTT. Encoded protein: CASSPMDSNQPQHF.

This rearrangement joins TRBV5-1 to TRBJ2-5; a possible D gene is TRBD2 (6 bases). The CDR3 extends over 15 amino acids. Germline V gives CDR1 SGHRS, CDR2 YFSETQ. With 3 bases removed from V and 2 bases from J, the gap between germline ends came to 14 bases. The CDR3 is CASSSSSGGQETQYF. The CDR3 nucleotides read TGCGCCAGCAGCTCATCTTCCGGGGGACAAGAGACCCAGTACTTC.

DNA for the CDR3: TGTGCCAGCAGCTTACCAGGCCAGGGGGCGGCCGAGCAGTACTTC. Amino acid sequence: CASSLPGQGAAEQYF. V gene TRBV7-2 combines with J gene TRBJ2-7, with TRBD1 matching 8 bases. The V segment lost 2 bases and the J segment 6 bases; nucleotides outside the gene matches: 9. Germline V gene sequence: CDR1 SGHTA, CDR2 FQGNSA. The CDR3 runs to 15 residues.

The V and J genes are TRBV6-5 and TRBJ2-1; 9 bases are shared with TRBD2. Germline assignment: CDR1 MNHEY and CDR2 SVGAGI. Trimming took 1 base from V and 3 from J; bases not matched to a gene: 4. The CDR3 is 16 residues long. Written as DNA, the CDR3 is TGTGCCAGCAGTTACTACGGGACTAGCAACTACAATGAGCAGTTCTTC. Protein product: CASSYYGTSNYNEQFF.

This clone is a singleton in its sample. In nucleotides, the CDR3 is TGTGCCAGCAGCCTCCGGGGTAACACTGAAGCTTTCTTT. This translates into CASSLRGNTEAFF. The rearrangement links TRBV6-5 to TRBJ1-1; D is ambiguous. Trimming shortened V by 6 bases and J by 2 bases, and 10 bases separated the two germline ends. The CDR3 is made up of 13 amino acids. Germline V lookup: CDR1 MNHEY, CDR2 SVGAGI.

This chain uses TRBV27 with TRBJ2-3; 7 bases match TRBD2. Germline CDR1 is MNHEY and CDR2 is SMNVEV (reference sequence). V lost 8 bases, J lost 2 bases, and 10 bases stayed unmatched. This CDR3 spans 15 amino acids. CDR3 in DNA: TGTGCCAGCCCAGTCCCACTAGCGATCACAGATACGCAGTATTTT. This sequence encodes CASPVPLAITDTQYF.

The chain links TRBV7-2 to TRBJ2-7; the match to TRBD1 covers 9 bases. The CDR3 loop spans 15 amino acids. CDR1 is SGHTA, CDR2 FQGNSA, per germline. J was trimmed by 3 bases and V by 5 bases; bases with no gene match: 8. This CDR3 reads CASSMGQGVFYEQYF. In DNA form, the CDR3 reads TGTGCCAGCAGCATGGGACAGGGCGTGTTCTACGAGCAGTACTTC.

The V and J genes are TRBV6-5 and TRBJ1-3; 7 nucleotides line up with TRBD1. V was pared by 8 bases and J by 9 bases, with 10 bases of the junction left unmatched. The CDR3 runs to 13 residues. Germline V lookup: CDR1 MNHEY, CDR2 SVGAGI. The CDR3 region is CASGFDRVATIYF. Written as DNA, the CDR3 is TGTGCCAGCGGGTTCGACAGGGTAGCCACCATATATTTT.

V usage is TRBV5-4 and J usage is TRBJ2-5; weak D call: TRBD1 (6 bases). The CDR3 is made up of 13 amino acids. Between the trimmed V and J ends, which lost 4 bases and 4 bases, there was a span of 11 bases. Germline loops: CDR1 SGHNT, CDR2 YYREEE (reference sequence). The chain's CDR3 is CASSRDRSETQYF. In nucleotides, the CDR3 is TGTGCCAGCAGCCGAGACAGGTCAGAGACCCAGTACTTC.

The genes are TRBV14 and TRBJ2-3; possibly TRBD1 for D (6 bases). V shed 2 bases and J shed 4 bases, with 22 bases lying between them. Looked up from germline, CDR1 is SGHDN and CDR2 is FVKESK. The CDR3 extends over 18 amino acids. CDR3 loop: CASSQRSRGLPGADTQYF. The CDR3 region has the DNA TGTGCCAGCAGCCAACGTTCCAGGGGCCTACCCGGTGCAGATACGCAGTATTTT.

The rearrangement links TRBV2 to TRBJ2-1; D may be TRBD2 (5 bases). The CDR3 is made up of 16 amino acids. Germline assignment: CDR1 SNHLY and CDR2 FYNNEI. Trimming took off 1 base at V and 4 bases at J, with 14 bases between the two ends. CDR3 DNA sequence: TGTGCCAGCAGTGAAGGGTCTAGCAACTTTTACAATGAGCAGTTCTTC. Protein sequence: CASSEGSSNFYNEQFF. Combining the CDR3 with reference TRBV2 and TRBJ2-1 gives the whole variable domain EPEVTQTPSHQVTQMGQEVILRCVPISNHLYFYWYRQILGQKVEFLVSFYNNEISEKSEIFDDQFSVERPDGSNFTLKIRSTKLEDSAMYFCASSEGSSNFYNEQFFGPGTRLTVL.

The chain employs TRBV6-4 and TRBJ2-1; TRBD2 aligns across 14 bases. Germline CDR1 reads MRHNA; CDR2 reads SNTAGT. After removal of 7 bases from V and 6 bases from J, the junction contained 8 bases not matched to a gene. The CDR3 contains 16 residues. The CDR3 loop reads CASIPGTSGRGNEQFF. In DNA form, the CDR3 reads TGTGCCAGCATTCCAGGGACTAGCGGGAGAGGCAATGAGCAGTTCTTC.

The chain recombines TRBV28 with TRBJ1-2, with a tentative D call TRBD1 (5 bases). The CDR3 spans 12 residues. V lost 8 bases to trimming and J lost 8 bases, with 15 bases between them. CDR1 is MDHEN, CDR2 SYDVKM, per germline. The CDR3 DNA is TGTGCCAGCGGTCGTGGGGCGCGCGGCTACACCTTC. Translated, it gives CASGRGARGYTF.

This chain joins TRBV7-2 and TRBJ1-2, with no clear D. The V gene lost 2 bases and the J gene lost 0 bases, with 7 bases spanning the gap. The length of the CDR3 is 14 residues. Germline V gives CDR1 SGHTA, CDR2 FQGNSA. The CDR3 DNA reads as TGTGCCAGCAGCTTAACCCCAGCTAACTATGGCTACACCTTC. Its translation is CASSLTPANYGYTF.

The chain carries TRBV10-3 and TRBJ1-2; D call uncertain. The CDR3 covers 14 residues. V lost 3 bases to trimming and J lost 2 bases, with 10 bases between them. In germline, CDR1 is ENHRY, CDR2 SYGVKD. The CDR3 coding sequence is TGTGCCATCAGTGAACTGGTAGAAAACTATGGCTACACCTTC. It is translated as CAISELVENYGYTF.

The chain employs TRBV4-1 and TRBJ2-7, with D perhaps TRBD2 (6 bases). V was pared by 2 bases and J by 6 bases, with 17 bases between. Per the germline V gene, CDR1 is MGHRA and CDR2 is YSYEKL. This CDR3 is built from 15 residues. CDR3 in amino acids: CASSQYVGLQSEQYF. CDR3 DNA: TGCGCCAGCAGCCAATATGTGGGACTCCAGAGCGAGCAGTACTTC.

This chain links TRBV6-5 with TRBJ2-7, with D tentatively TRBD2 (5 bases). V was shortened by 2 bases and J by 1 base, with 12 bases between the two germline ends. This CDR3 contains 15 residues. Germline V gene sequence: CDR1 MNHEY, CDR2 SVGAGI. Written as DNA, the CDR3 is TGTGCCAGCAGTTACGTGGGAGTAAGTTCCTACGAGCAGTACTTC. Amino acid sequence: CASSYVGVSSYEQYF.

The chain uses TRBV7-2 and TRBJ2-7, with 13 bases that match TRBD2. J lost 7 bases, V lost 5 bases, and 8 bases had no gene match. CDR3 length: 15 residues. Germline CDR1 reads SGHTA; CDR2 reads FQGNSA. This chain's CDR3 is CASSPGLAGAGEQYF. CDR3 bases: TGTGCCAGCAGCCCCGGACTAGCGGGGGCAGGGGAGCAGTACTTC.

This rearrangement joins TRBV5-1 to TRBJ2-5, with 7 nucleotides matching TRBD1. The end of the DNA aligns better with TRBJ2-7, so the J call may be wrong. CDR3 length: 14 residues. The V gene's germline CDR1 is SGHRS and CDR2 YFSETQ. CDR3 protein: CASSLRQGNYEQYF. The CDR3 DNA sequence: TGCGCCAGCAGCTTGCGACAGGGAAATTACGAGCAGTACTTC.

The chain couples TRBV9 to TRBJ2-3, with 8 bases that match TRBD2. V dropped 0 bases and J dropped 6; count of bases not matched to a gene: 0. The CDR3 totals 13 residues. CDR1 and CDR2 from the germline V gene are SGDLS and YYNGEE. The CDR3 loop reads CASSVGGGDTQYF. The CDR3 bases are TGTGCCAGCAGCGTAGGCGGGGGGGATACGCAGTATTTT.

This chain connects TRBV9 to TRBJ2-7; 10 bases are shared with TRBD2. The V and J ends lost 0 bases and 2 bases, in that order; junction bases with no gene match: 2. The CDR3 extends over 15 amino acids. From germline, CDR1 is SGDLS and CDR2 YYNGEE. CDR3 bases: TGTGCCAGCAGCGTAGGTACTAGCGGGGCCTACGAGCAGTACTTC. It is translated as CASSVGTSGAYEQYF.

The V and J genes are TRBV6-5 and TRBJ1-2; tentative D call: TRBD1 (6 bases). Per germline, CDR1 MNHEY and CDR2 SVGAGI. Trimming removed 6 bases at V and 6 bases at J, with 17 bases between. The CDR3 covers 14 residues. The CDR3 DNA sequence: TGTGCCAGCAGCTCGAGCCAGGGGAGGGATGGCTACACCTTC. Translation gives CASSSSQGRDGYTF.

The chain recombines TRBV7-9 with TRBJ1-5; 9 bases fit TRBD1. Germline CDR1 and CDR2: SEHNR and FQNEAQ (reference sequence). The CDR3 contains 15 residues. J was trimmed by 4 bases and V by 5 bases; bases with no gene match: 6. The CDR3 here is CASSTSGTGNQPQHF. The DNA for the CDR3 is TGTGCCAGCAGCACATCCGGGACAGGGAATCAGCCCCAGCATTTT.